A single sample is the source of the 30 T cell receptor beta chains below, sequenced in a study of OX40 agonist ivuxolimab in advanced cancers. Clones were sequenced by immunoSEQ multiplex PCR, and TCRdb holds only the in-frame ones, with some missing. Found here are tens of thousands of clones, 85% to 90% of them singletons; the top ten hold around 7.4%. The material was CD4+ or CD8+ T cells sorted from blood, obtained in a trial of the OX40 agonist ivuxolimab. The receptors come from an adult with an advanced solid tumor such as melanoma, head and neck, liver or kidney cancer.

This sequence joins TRBV19 and TRBJ1-5, with D unresolved. The germline V gene has CDR1 LNHDA and CDR2 SQIVND (reference sequence). The CDR3 loop spans 14 amino acids. Deletions cut 3 bases from V and 6 bases from J, with 12 bases between. The CDR3 loop is CASSIVTRGQPQHF. The CDR3 DNA sequence: TGTGCCAGTAGTATCGTCACACGGGGTCAGCCCCAGCATTTT.

J is TRBJ2-1 and V is TRBV28, with 7 nucleotides matching TRBD2. Germline CDR1 is MDHEN and CDR2 is SYDVKM. There are 12 residues in the CDR3. V gave up 11 bases and J gave up 6 bases; unmatched junction bases: 7. CDR3 protein: CAVSGKGNEQFF. In nucleotides, the CDR3 is TGTGCCGTGAGCGGGAAAGGCAATGAGCAGTTCTTC.

V gene TRBV23-1 combines with J gene TRBJ2-7; 7 bases fit TRBD2. TRBV23-1 is an ORF for which the function is uncertain. V was clipped by 4 bases and J by 0 bases; unmatched bases: 6. The CDR3 contains 15 residues. CDR3: CASSPRRGSSYEQYF. CDR3 DNA sequence: TGCGCCAGCAGTCCGAGGCGCGGGAGCTCCTACGAGCAGTACTTC.

The chain couples TRBV11-3 to TRBJ2-1; 7 positions agree with TRBD2. Unmatched junction bases numbered 3, after V lost 1 base and J lost 3 bases. There are 15 residues in the CDR3. The germline V gene encodes CDR1 SGHNT and CDR2 YENEEA. The CDR3 loop reads CASSLGLAGYNEQFF. CDR3 bases: TGTGCCAGCAGCTTAGGACTAGCAGGCTACAATGAGCAGTTCTTC. The full variable domain, its missing parts supplied by reference TRBV11-3 and TRBJ2-1, is EAGVVQSPRYKIIEKKQPVAFWCNPISGHNTLYWYLQNLGQGPELLIRYENEEAVDDSQLPKDRFSAERLKGVDSTLKIQPAELGDSAVYLCASSLGLAGYNEQFFGPGTRLTVL.

V usage is TRBV7-8 and J usage is TRBJ2-5; TRBD2 matches at 7 bases. Per germline, CDR1 SGHVS and CDR2 FQNEAQ. CDR3 length: 17 amino acids. J lost 0 bases, V lost 4 bases, and 11 bases had no gene match. The CDR3 is CASSSVGGTSYQETQYF. CDR3 nucleotide sequence: TGTGCCAGCAGCTCCGTCGGGGGGACTTCGTACCAAGAGACCCAGTACTTC. The full variable domain, with the rest looked up from reference TRBV7-8 and TRBJ2-5, is GAGVSQSPRYKVAKRGQDVALRCDPISGHVSLFWYQQALGQGPEFLTYFQNEAQLDKSGLPSDRFFAERPEGSVSTLKIQRTQQEDSAVYLCASSSVGGTSYQETQYFGPGTRLLVL.

J is TRBJ2-7 and V is TRBV12-5; TRBD1 is a possible D gene (5 bases). CDR3 length equals 17 residues. The V and J ends lost 0 bases and 2 bases respectively, with 17 bases between them. Germline V gene lookup returns CDR1 LGHNT and CDR2 FRNRAP. CDR3 sequence (DNA): TGTGCTAGTGGTTTGGTAAGTCAGGGTTTTGGAGCCTACGAGCAGTACTTC. Amino acid sequence: CASGLVSQGFGAYEQYF.

This clone showed up just a few times. The chain employs TRBV6-6 and TRBJ1-1, with TRBD1 matching 8 bases. The V gene's germline CDR1 is MNHNY and CDR2 SVGAGI (reference sequence). Germline trimming cut 5 bases from V and 2 bases from J; bases unmatched to any gene: 7. The CDR3 spans 15 residues. Here the CDR3 reads CASSDRTGSNTEAFF. The CDR3 DNA is TGTGCCAGCAGTGACCGGACAGGGAGTAACACTGAAGCTTTCTTT.

The V and J genes are TRBV5-1 and TRBJ2-7; 9 bases align to TRBD1. This CDR3 is built from 14 residues. Germline trimming cut 6 bases from V and 2 bases from J; bases unmatched to any gene: 6. Germline assignment: CDR1 SGHRS and CDR2 YFSETQ. The CDR3 protein is CASTRTGAPYEQYF. The CDR3 DNA sequence: TGCGCCAGCACCAGGACAGGGGCCCCCTACGAGCAGTACTTC.

This chain connects TRBV5-6 to TRBJ2-5, with TRBD1 matching 11 bases. The trim removed 2 bases at V and 7 bases at J, leaving 7 bases unmatched. Germline-derived CDR1 and CDR2 are SGHDT and YYEEEE. The CDR3 is made up of 15 amino acids. The CDR3 is CASSLPGTGGGTQYF. The CDR3 DNA reads TGTGCCAGCAGCTTACCTGGGACAGGGGGGGGGACCCAGTACTTC. The full variable domain, rest sourced from reference TRBV5-6 and TRBJ2-5, is DAGVTQSPTHLIKTRGQQVTLRCSPKSGHDTVSWYQQALGQGPQFIFQYYEEEERQRGNFPDRFSGHQFPNYSSELNVNALLLGDSALYLCASSLPGTGGGTQYFGPGTRLLVL.

This rearrangement joins TRBV20-1 to TRBJ2-1, with D hard to call. CDR3 length: 11 amino acids. The germline V gene has CDR1 DFQATT and CDR2 SNEGSKA (reference sequence). Between the trimmed V and J ends, which lost 1 base and 6 bases, there was a span of 4 bases. CDR3: CSARVGNEQFF. The CDR3 DNA follows: TGCAGTGCTAGAGTGGGCAATGAGCAGTTCTTC.

The rearrangement uses TRBV21-1 and TRBJ1-1; the DNA was not compared with TRBD1, the D call given in the table. TRBV21-1 is annotated as a pseudogene. The CDR3 length is 14 residues. The CDR3 DNA sequence: TGTGCCAGCAGCAACGACAGGGTTGTAACTGAAGCTTTCTTT. The encoded protein is CASSNDRVVTEAFF.

This clone has a single count. CDR3 bases: TGTGCCAGCAGCTTGGGGCTAGCGGGCCTCAGCTCCTACAATGAGCAGTTCTTC. Translating it yields CASSLGLAGLSSYNEQFF. The V call is TRBV5-4, the J call TRBJ2-1, with TRBD2 matching 8 bases. The CDR3 extends over 18 amino acids. The germline V gene encodes CDR1 SGHNT and CDR2 YYREEE (reference sequence). V shed 0 bases, J shed 0 bases, and the junction held 8 bases outside the gene matches.

The table lists this clone with a count of one. V and J are TRBV6-1 and TRBJ2-1, with D perhaps matching TRBD1 or TRBD2 (5 bases each). Trimming removed 1 base from V and 3 bases from J, with 10 bases in between. The CDR3 loop spans 15 amino acids. The V gene's germline CDR1 is MNHNS and CDR2 SASEGT. The CDR3: CASSEEGTFYNEQFF. The CDR3 coding sequence is TGTGCCAGCAGTGAAGAAGGGACCTTCTACAATGAGCAGTTCTTC.

The chain combines TRBV6-4 with TRBJ2-3; 9 bases are a match to TRBD2. CDR3 size: 15 residues. Germline V lookup: CDR1 MRHNA, CDR2 SNTAGT. Unmatched junction bases numbered 3, after V lost 0 bases and J lost 5 bases. This chain's CDR3 is CASSDSAGGVDTQYF. For the CDR3, the DNA is TGTGCCAGCAGTGACTCTGCGGGAGGGGTAGATACGCAGTATTTT.

This chain uses TRBV5-1 with TRBJ2-7; 11 bases map to TRBD2. Germline V gene sequence: CDR1 SGHRS, CDR2 YFSETQ. This CDR3 is built from 18 residues. V dropped 1 base and J dropped 0; count of bases not matched to a gene: 9. CDR3 protein: CASSLWPLLAGVSYEQYF. Here the CDR3 DNA reads TGCGCCAGCAGCTTGTGGCCACTACTAGCGGGAGTCTCCTACGAGCAGTACTTC.

V is TRBV11-2 and J is TRBJ2-3; weak D call: TRBD2 (6 bases). The CDR3 has 16 residues. Trimming pared 4 bases from V and 6 bases from J, leaving 20 bases between. Germline CDR1 SGHAT, CDR2 FQNNGV. The CDR3: CASSSLADTTFDTQYF. The CDR3 nucleotides are TGTGCCAGCAGCTCCTTAGCGGATACCACATTCGATACGCAGTATTTT.

The chain combines TRBV27 with TRBJ2-5; TRBD2 matches 11 bases. Trimming at V came to 5 bases and at J to 5 bases, leaving 7 bases not matched to a gene. Germline CDR1 MNHEY, CDR2 SMNVEV (reference sequence). The CDR3 spans 15 residues. As DNA, the CDR3 is TGTGCCAGCAGTCAACTGACTAGCGGGAAGGAGACCCAGTACTTC. It codes for CASSQLTSGKETQYF.

The chain links TRBV7-9 to TRBJ1-1; no definite D call. From germline, CDR1 is SEHNR and CDR2 FQNEAQ (reference sequence). V lost 1 base to trimming and J lost 8 bases, with 5 bases between them. This CDR3 region has 11 residues. This CDR3 is CASSLDGEAFF. The CDR3 region has the DNA TGTGCCAGCAGCTTAGATGGGGAAGCTTTCTTT.

The chain is built from TRBV27 and TRBJ1-1, with 7 bases that match TRBD1. Germline V lookup: CDR1 MNHEY, CDR2 SMNVEV (reference sequence). The CDR3 is 14 residues long. V was pared by 0 bases and J by 10 bases, with 8 bases of the junction left unmatched. The CDR3 DNA sequence: TGTGCCAGCAGTTTATCCAGAGGACAGGTCGGAGCTTTCTTT. Protein sequence: CASSLSRGQVGAFF.

This clone has only one observation. J is TRBJ1-3 and V is TRBV19, with D possibly matching TRBD1 (5 bases). V was cut by 4 bases and J by 6 bases, with 19 bases left in between. Germline V gene lookup returns CDR1 LNHDA and CDR2 SQIVND (reference sequence). CDR3 length equals 16 residues. CDR3 sequence (DNA): TGTGCCAGTAGTACCCGCCCGTCGGGGCCAGAAAACACCATATATTTT. It codes for CASSTRPSGPENTIYF.

This clone was seen only once. J is TRBJ2-2 and V is TRBV15, with TRBD2 matching 7 bases. CDR1 and CDR2 (germline): LNHNV, YYDKDF (reference sequence). V dropped 0 bases and J dropped 0; count of bases not matched to a gene: 4. The CDR3 extends over 17 amino acids. As DNA, the CDR3 is TGTGCCACCAGCAGAGATTCCCTAGCGGCGAACACCGGGGAGCTGTTTTTT. It translates to CATSRDSLAANTGELFF.

The rearrangement links TRBV5-6 to TRBJ2-3; D uncertain. The CDR3 sequence is 17 residues long. V was clipped by 4 bases and J by 1 base, with 19 bases between them. CDR1 is SGHDT and CDR2 is YYEEEE in the germline V gene. The CDR3 nucleotides read TGTGCCAGCAGCGCCGGAGCAGGCCCCGAGGGCACAGATACGCAGTATTTT. The encoded protein is CASSAGAGPEGTDTQYF.

The J gene is TRBJ1-1, the V gene TRBV25-1; D might be TRBD1 (6 bases). CDR1 MGHDK and CDR2 SYGVNS come from the germline V gene. Trimming took off 6 bases at V and 0 bases at J, with 20 bases between the two ends. This CDR3 is 17 amino acids long. The CDR3 is CASRPGHGRFMNTEAFF. The CDR3 bases are TGTGCCAGCAGGCCGGGACACGGTCGTTTCATGAACACTGAAGCTTTCTTT.

The chain's CDR3 is CASSSLTRGQHYGYTF. The CDR3 DNA sequence: TGTGCCAGCAGCAGTCTCACCAGGGGGCAGCACTATGGCTACACCTTC. V gene TRBV21-1 combines with J gene TRBJ1-2; the D call in the table, TRBD1, was not verified against the DNA. TRBV21-1 is labeled a pseudogene. The CDR3 is 16 residues long.

CDR3 sequence reads: CASSDGGLYIQYF. The CDR3 DNA is TGTGCCAGCAGTGACGGGGGGCTGTACATTCAGTACTTC. This chain connects TRBV6-1 to TRBJ2-4; possibly TRBD2 for D (7 bases). The V end lost 3 bases, the J end lost 8 bases, and 11 bases lay between the germline ends. The CDR3 length is 13 residues. The germline V gene encodes CDR1 MNHNS and CDR2 SASEGT.

This clone showed up just once. The DNA of the CDR3 is TGCGCCAGCAGCTTATTGGGACACCCTGTTCTCAGGTACACCTTC. Its protein is CASSLLGHPVLRYTF. This chain links TRBV5-1 with TRBJ1-2; possibly TRBD1 for D (6 bases). Per germline, CDR1 SGHRS and CDR2 YFSETQ. V was shortened by 2 bases and J by 11 bases, with 22 bases between the two germline ends. The CDR3 contains 15 residues.

This chain joins TRBV5-1 and TRBJ1-4; D is unclear. The ends were cut back, 0 bases at V and 0 bases at J, with 9 bases in the middle. The CDR3 length is 16 residues. Germline V lookup: CDR1 SGHRS, CDR2 YFSETQ. Written as DNA, the CDR3 is TGCGCCAGCAGCTTGGTGGCAGAATCAACTAATGAAAAACTGTTTTTT. Amino acids: CASSLVAESTNEKLFF.

This chain links TRBV12-5 with TRBJ2-2; TRBD1 or TRBD2 may be the D gene (5 bases each). Trimming left V 3 bases short and J 2 bases short, with 16 bases between. Germline V CDR1 and CDR2: LGHNT, FRNRAP. This CDR3 region has 17 residues. The CDR3 DNA follows: TGTGCTAGTGGTTTAATGTATGGGACGGAAAACACCGGGGAGCTGTTTTTT. Translating it yields CASGLMYGTENTGELFF.

This chain uses TRBV11-2 with TRBJ1-5; D is uncertain. The CDR3 contains 13 residues. Germline-derived CDR1 and CDR2 are SGHAT and FQNNGV. Trimming stripped 3 bases from V and 5 bases from J, with 8 bases between. DNA of the CDR3: TGTGCCAGCAGCTTTAATGTTGATCAGCCCCAGCATTTT. It codes for CASSFNVDQPQHF.

J is TRBJ2-7 and V is TRBV27, with 8 bases aligning to TRBD2. The germline V gene encodes CDR1 MNHEY and CDR2 SMNVEV (reference sequence). The CDR3 loop spans 15 amino acids. Unmatched junction bases numbered 5, after V lost 2 bases and J lost 2 bases. DNA for the CDR3: TGTGCCAGCAGTTTAAGTCTAGCGGGCACCTACGAGCAGTACTTC. Amino acids: CASSLSLAGTYEQYF.